Below, 21 T cell receptor beta chains from the same sample are listed, as sequenced in a study of blood T cells in healthy people across ages. Together with a sample-barcoded 5' primer, a J-beta primer mix was included in a second PCR lasting roughly 6 to 12 cycles. One entry per CDR3 protein results from TCRdb running MiXCR on the 5' RACE reads. The sample has 650,000 to 950,000 distinct CDR3 sequences, roughly 44% seen once; the top ten hold approximately 20%. The sample taken for sequencing was blood. The receptor set was obtained from a man aged 60-69 years in good health.

This clonotype was seen only a few times. The gene calls are TRBV12-3 or TRBV12-4 and TRBJ2-1, with 7 positions matching TRBD1. V lost 6 bases to trimming and J lost 10 bases; unmatched junction nucleotides: 9. CDR3 length: 13 amino acids. Written as DNA, the CDR3 is TGTGCCAGCAGCCCGGACAGGCTCAGGGAGCAGTTCTTC. Protein: CASSPDRLREQFF.

The table lists this clonotype with a few counts. V usage is TRBV5-1 and J usage is TRBJ2-5; 8 positions match TRBD2. This CDR3 region has 14 residues. V gave up 2 bases and J gave up 5 bases; unmatched junction bases: 5. Germline CDR1 and CDR2: SGHRS and YFSETQ. The CDR3 DNA follows: TGCGCCAGCAGCTTCGCGCGCGGGGGGGAGACCCAGTACTTC. This translates into CASSFARGGETQYF.

This clonotype has a handful of counts. The V call is TRBV24-1, the J call TRBJ1-5, with 10 bases that match TRBD1. Germline V gene data show CDR1 as KGHDR and CDR2 as SFDVKD. This CDR3 is built from 17 residues. V was clipped by 2 bases and J by 4 bases; unmatched bases: 7. CDR3: CATSDSHRTGGNQPQHF. The DNA of the CDR3 is TGTGCCACCAGTGATTCTCACAGGACAGGGGGGAATCAGCCCCAGCATTTT.

At least ten counts were recorded for this clonotype. The V and J genes are TRBV29-1 and TRBJ2-5, with D hard to call. V shed 6 bases and J shed 5 bases, with 16 bases lying between them. Germline V gene sequence: CDR1 SQVTM, CDR2 ANQGSEA. This CDR3 spans 13 amino acids. The CDR3 coding sequence is TGCAGCGTCCTTCCCCCCGGCCAGGAGACCCAGTACTTC. It yields the protein CSVLPPGQETQYF.

With respect to this clonotype: At one end, the junction sequence differs from germline, possibly due to a read error. The rearrangement joins TRBV20-1 to TRBJ2-4; 7 nucleotides agree with TRBD1. Germline-derived CDR1 and CDR2 are DFQATT and SNEGSKA (reference sequence). The CDR3 consists of 12 residues. This CDR3 is CSARDRENIQYF. In DNA, the CDR3 is TGCAGTGCCAGAGACAGGGAAAACATTCAGTACTTC.

The chain is built from TRBV15 and TRBJ2-1; D gene ambiguous. Germline CDR1 reads LNHNV; CDR2 reads YYDKDF (reference sequence). The CDR3 is made up of 13 amino acids. V shed 5 bases and J shed 4 bases, with 9 bases lying between them. The CDR3 protein is CATSLQAYNEQFF. DNA of the CDR3: TGTGCCACCAGCCTCCAGGCGTACAATGAGCAGTTCTTC.

The chain joins TRBV12-3 or TRBV12-4 to TRBJ1-1; D not certain. The ends were cut back, 5 bases at V and 8 bases at J, with 15 bases in the middle. This CDR3 is 13 amino acids long. Written as DNA, the CDR3 is TGTGCCAGCAGTCCCCCGGCGGACCCCGAAGCTTTCTTT. Its translation: CASSPPADPEAFF.

V is TRBV28 and J is TRBJ2-1; 9 bases line up with TRBD1. Germline V gene lookup returns CDR1 MDHEN and CDR2 SYDVKM. The CDR3 spans 15 residues. With 8 bases clipped from V and 4 bases from J, the junction kept 9 bases outside the gene matches. CDR3 in amino acids: CASLSGDRVYNEQFF. CDR3 in DNA: TGTGCCAGCTTATCCGGGGACAGGGTATACAATGAGCAGTTCTTC.

Only a few counts were recorded for this clonotype. This sequence joins TRBV12-5 and TRBJ2-5; D call uncertain. Trimming pared 1 base from V and 4 bases from J, leaving 10 bases between. CDR1 LGHNT and CDR2 FRNRAP come from the germline V gene. The CDR3 is 14 residues long. CDR3 DNA: TGTGCTAGTGGTTTGGACAGTAGAATAGAGACCCAGTACTTC. Its translation: CASGLDSRIETQYF.

This clonotype was seen a handful of times. V gene TRBV10-3 combines with J gene TRBJ2-7; D might be TRBD1 (5 bases). Trimming removed 4 bases at V and 3 bases at J, with 13 bases between. The length of the CDR3 is 14 residues. Per the germline V gene, CDR1 is ENHRY and CDR2 is SYGVKD. CDR3 DNA: TGTGCCATCAGTGTCGGGCAGGGATTCTACGAGCAGTACTTC. It is translated as CAISVGQGFYEQYF.

This clonotype was recorded a few times. The chain joins TRBV27 to TRBJ2-7, with 7 bases aligning to TRBD1. Per germline, CDR1 MNHEY and CDR2 SMNVEV (reference sequence). V lost 6 bases to trimming and J lost 1 base; unmatched junction nucleotides: 9. The CDR3 runs to 15 residues. CDR3 DNA: TGTGCCAGCAGGCCAGACAGGGCGCCGTCCTACGAGCAGTACTTC. Translated: CASRPDRAPSYEQYF.

This clonotype was seen only a few times. The chain has TRBV4-3 and TRBJ2-4, with 11 bases aligning to TRBD2. CDR1 is LGHNA, CDR2 YSLEER, per germline. The V and J ends lost 5 bases and 5 bases, in that order; junction bases with no gene match: 2. This CDR3 contains 14 residues. In DNA form, the CDR3 reads TGCGCCAGCAGCGGTAGCGGGGGGGAAAACATTCAGTACTTC. Amino acids: CASSGSGGENIQYF.

CDR3 in DNA: TGTGCCAGCAGGATGTTAAGGCGTCCGGAGCTGTTTTTT. The encoded protein is CASRMLRRPELFF. The chain is built from TRBV7-2 and TRBJ2-2, with unresolved D. The germline V gene has CDR1 SGHTA and CDR2 FQGNSA. The CDR3 covers 13 residues. Trimming stripped 6 bases from V and 10 bases from J, with 15 bases between.

This chain links TRBV4-1 with TRBJ2-1, with 8 bases fitting TRBD1. J gave up 13 bases and V 5 bases, and 19 bases lay outside the gene matches. This CDR3 contains 16 residues. Germline CDR1 is MGHRA and CDR2 is YSYEKL. The CDR3 reads CASSVRTGWGGETQFF. The CDR3 bases are TGCGCCAGCAGCGTACGGACAGGGTGGGGTGGGGAGACCCAGTTCTTC.

This clonotype was found a few times. The chain combines TRBV18 with TRBJ2-3; 7 positions match TRBD1. The CDR3 is made up of 17 amino acids. V lost 3 bases, J lost 4 bases, and 13 bases stayed unmatched. In germline, CDR1 is KGHSH, CDR2 LQKENI. This CDR3 reads CASSPRQGRTVADTQYF. For the CDR3, the DNA is TGTGCCAGCTCACCCCGACAGGGAAGGACAGTAGCAGATACGCAGTATTTT.

This clonotype was observed a handful of times. The chain combines TRBV7-2 with TRBJ1-1; D might be TRBD1 (5 bases). Trimming took off 5 bases at V and 5 bases at J, with 18 bases between the two ends. CDR1 SGHTA and CDR2 FQGNSA come from the germline V gene. The CDR3 sequence is 15 residues long. In nucleotides, the CDR3 is TGTGCCAGCAGCCCCACTTTGGGGGGTAGGACTGAAGCTTTCTTT. Encoded protein: CASSPTLGGRTEAFF.

This clonotype was picked up a small number of times. This chain uses TRBV4-3 with TRBJ2-3, with 9 bases lining up with TRBD2. The J segment lost 4 bases and the V segment lost 1 base, leaving 9 bases of the junction unmatched. This CDR3 is built from 17 residues. CDR1 and CDR2 from the germline V gene are LGHNA and YSLEER. The CDR3 reads CASSQGASGDAPDTQYF. The CDR3 DNA sequence: TGCGCCAGCAGCCAAGGCGCTAGCGGGGATGCTCCAGATACGCAGTATTTT.

V gene TRBV20-1 combines with J gene TRBJ2-5, with TRBD1 matching 7 bases. The germline gives CDR1 DFQATT, CDR2 SNEGSKA (reference sequence). CDR3 length: 13 residues. Here the CDR3 DNA reads TGCAGCGCCATACAGGGGTACCAAGAGACCCAGTACTTC. It yields the protein CSAIQGYQETQYF.

The rearrangement joins TRBV15 to TRBJ2-4, with 8 bases lining up with TRBD1. With V trimmed by 2 bases and J by 5 bases, 8 bases remained unmatched. This CDR3 comprises 16 residues. In germline, CDR1 is LNHNV, CDR2 YYDKDF (reference sequence). This CDR3 reads CATSRPYGQGQNIQYF. CDR3 coding DNA: TGTGCCACCAGCAGACCTTATGGACAGGGTCAAAACATTCAGTACTTC.

The CDR3 DNA sequence: TGCGCCAGCAGCCCCGGACAGGGCCCCGACGAGCAGTACTTC. Translating gives CASSPGQGPDEQYF. This sequence joins TRBV4-3 and TRBJ2-7; 8 nucleotides line up with TRBD1. Trimming cost V 4 bases and J 5 bases; bases outside gene matches: 7. The CDR3 runs 14 residues. Germline V lookup: CDR1 LGHNA, CDR2 YSLEER.

The chain's CDR3 is CATSRTGTENEKLFF. The CDR3 DNA follows: TGTGCCACCAGCAGAACCGGGACAGAGAATGAAAAACTGTTTTTT. V usage is TRBV15 and J usage is TRBJ1-4; 7 bases fit TRBD1. Germline CDR1 is LNHNV and CDR2 is YYDKDF (reference sequence). J lost 5 bases, V lost 2 bases, and 5 bases had no gene match. The CDR3 consists of 15 residues.